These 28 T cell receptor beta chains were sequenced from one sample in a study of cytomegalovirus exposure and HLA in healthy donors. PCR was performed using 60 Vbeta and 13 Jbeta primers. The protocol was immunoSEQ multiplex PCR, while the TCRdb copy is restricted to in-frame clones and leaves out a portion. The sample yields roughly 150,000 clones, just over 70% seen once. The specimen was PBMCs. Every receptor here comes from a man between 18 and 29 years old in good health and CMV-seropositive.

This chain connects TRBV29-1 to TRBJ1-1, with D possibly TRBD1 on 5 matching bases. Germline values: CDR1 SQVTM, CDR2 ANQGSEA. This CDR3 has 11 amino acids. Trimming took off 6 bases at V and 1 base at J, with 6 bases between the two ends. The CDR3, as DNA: TGCAGCGTAGGACAGAACACTGAAGCTTTCTTT. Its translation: CSVGQNTEAFF.

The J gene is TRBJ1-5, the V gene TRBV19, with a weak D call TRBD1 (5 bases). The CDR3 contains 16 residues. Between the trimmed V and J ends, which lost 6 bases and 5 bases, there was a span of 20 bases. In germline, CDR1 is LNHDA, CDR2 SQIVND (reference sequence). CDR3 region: CASSLGTPDTYQPQHF. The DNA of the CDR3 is TGTGCCAGTAGCCTAGGTACGCCGGACACCTATCAGCCCCAGCATTTT.

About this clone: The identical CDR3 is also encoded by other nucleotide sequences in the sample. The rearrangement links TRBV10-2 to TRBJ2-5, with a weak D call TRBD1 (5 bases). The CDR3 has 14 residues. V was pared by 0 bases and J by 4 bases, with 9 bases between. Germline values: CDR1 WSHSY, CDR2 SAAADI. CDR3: CASSESGRGETQYF. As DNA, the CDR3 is TGCGCCAGCAGTGAGTCGGGAAGGGGAGAGACCCAGTACTTC.

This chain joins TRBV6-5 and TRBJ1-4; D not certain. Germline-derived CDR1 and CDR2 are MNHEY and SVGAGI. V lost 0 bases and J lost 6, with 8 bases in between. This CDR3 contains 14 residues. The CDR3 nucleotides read TGTGCCAGCAGTTACTCTGACTTAGATGAAAAACTGTTTTTT. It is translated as CASSYSDLDEKLFF.

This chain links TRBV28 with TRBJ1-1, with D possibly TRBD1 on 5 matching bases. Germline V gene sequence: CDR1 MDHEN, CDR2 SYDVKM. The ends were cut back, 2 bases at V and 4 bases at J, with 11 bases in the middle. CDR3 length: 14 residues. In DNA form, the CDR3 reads TGTGCCAGCAGTTTACGGGGGGGGATCACTGAAGCTTTCTTT. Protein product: CASSLRGGITEAFF.

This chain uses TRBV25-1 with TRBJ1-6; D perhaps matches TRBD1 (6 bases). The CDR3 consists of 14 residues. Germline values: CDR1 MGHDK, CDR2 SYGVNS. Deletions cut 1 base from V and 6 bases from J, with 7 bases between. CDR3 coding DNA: TGTGCCAGCAGTGAATGGACAGTTAATTCACCCCTCCACTTT. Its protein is CASSEWTVNSPLHF.

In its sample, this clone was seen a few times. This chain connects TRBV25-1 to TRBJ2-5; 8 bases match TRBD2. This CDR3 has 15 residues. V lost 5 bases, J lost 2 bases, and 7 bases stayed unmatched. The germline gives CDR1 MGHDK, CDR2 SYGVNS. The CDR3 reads CASSPRRGGQETQYF. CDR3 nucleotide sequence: TGTGCCAGCAGTCCCCGTCGGGGGGGGCAAGAGACCCAGTACTTC.

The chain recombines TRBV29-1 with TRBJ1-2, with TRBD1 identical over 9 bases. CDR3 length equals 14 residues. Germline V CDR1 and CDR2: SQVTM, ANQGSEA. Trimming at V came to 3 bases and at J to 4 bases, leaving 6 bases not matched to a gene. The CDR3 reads CSVDAQGQGYGYTF. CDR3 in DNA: TGCAGCGTTGATGCCCAGGGACAGGGCTATGGCTACACCTTC.

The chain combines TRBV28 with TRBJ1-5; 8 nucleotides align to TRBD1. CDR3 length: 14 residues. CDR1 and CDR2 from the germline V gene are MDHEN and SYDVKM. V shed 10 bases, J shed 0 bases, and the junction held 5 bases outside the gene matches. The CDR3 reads CAIQGVYSNQPQHF. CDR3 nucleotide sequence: TGTGCCATACAGGGGGTTTATAGCAATCAGCCCCAGCATTTT.

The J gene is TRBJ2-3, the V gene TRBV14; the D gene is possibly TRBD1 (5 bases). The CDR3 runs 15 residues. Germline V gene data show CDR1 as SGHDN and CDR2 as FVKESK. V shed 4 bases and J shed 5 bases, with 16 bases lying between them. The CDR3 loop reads CASSPVSLGEDTQYF. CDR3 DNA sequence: TGTGCCAGCAGCCCAGTGAGCTTAGGGGAAGATACGCAGTATTTT.

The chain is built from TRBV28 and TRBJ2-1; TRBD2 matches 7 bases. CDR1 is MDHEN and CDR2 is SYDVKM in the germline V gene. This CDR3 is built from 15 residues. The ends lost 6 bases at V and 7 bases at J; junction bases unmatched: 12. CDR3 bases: TGTGCCAGCAGCCCCCCCCGGGGGGTGGGGAATGAGCAGTTCTTC. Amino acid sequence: CASSPPRGVGNEQFF.

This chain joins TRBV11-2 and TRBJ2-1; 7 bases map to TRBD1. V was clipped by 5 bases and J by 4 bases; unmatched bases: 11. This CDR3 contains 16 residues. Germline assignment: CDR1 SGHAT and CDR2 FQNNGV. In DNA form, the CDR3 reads TGTGCCAGCAGCGAACGCACAGGGACAGCTTACAATGAGCAGTTCTTC. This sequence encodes CASSERTGTAYNEQFF.

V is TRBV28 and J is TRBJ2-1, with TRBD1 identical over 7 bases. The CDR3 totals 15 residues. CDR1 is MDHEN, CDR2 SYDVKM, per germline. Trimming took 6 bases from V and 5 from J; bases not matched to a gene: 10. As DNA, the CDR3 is TGTGCCAGCAGAACTCGGGACAGTATGAACAATGAGCAGTTCTTC. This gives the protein CASRTRDSMNNEQFF.

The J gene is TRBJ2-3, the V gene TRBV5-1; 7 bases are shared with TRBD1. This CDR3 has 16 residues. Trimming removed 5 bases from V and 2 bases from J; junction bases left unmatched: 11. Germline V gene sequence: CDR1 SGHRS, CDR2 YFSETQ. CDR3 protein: CASRLTGDYPTDTQYF. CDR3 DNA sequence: TGCGCCAGCAGGCTTACAGGGGATTACCCCACAGATACGCAGTATTTT.

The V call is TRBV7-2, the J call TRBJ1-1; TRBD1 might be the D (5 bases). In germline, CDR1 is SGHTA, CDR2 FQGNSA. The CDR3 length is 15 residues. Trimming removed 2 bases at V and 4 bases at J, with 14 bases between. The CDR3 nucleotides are TGTGCCAGCAGCTTAACGGGGGTCGAAGGCACTGAAGCTTTCTTT. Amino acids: CASSLTGVEGTEAFF.

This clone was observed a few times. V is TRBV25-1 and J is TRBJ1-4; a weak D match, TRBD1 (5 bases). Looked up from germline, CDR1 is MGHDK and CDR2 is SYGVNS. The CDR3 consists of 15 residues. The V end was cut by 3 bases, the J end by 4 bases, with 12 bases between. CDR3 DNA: TGTGCCAGCAGTGAGCCGGACATACTTAATGAAAAACTGTTTTTT. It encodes CASSEPDILNEKLFF.

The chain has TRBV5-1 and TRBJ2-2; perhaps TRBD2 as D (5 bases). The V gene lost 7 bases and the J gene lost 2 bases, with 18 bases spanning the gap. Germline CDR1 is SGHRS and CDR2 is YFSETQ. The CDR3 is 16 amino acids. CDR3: CASVQNVGGNTGELFF. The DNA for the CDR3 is TGCGCCAGCGTTCAGAACGTAGGAGGAAACACCGGGGAGCTGTTTTTT.

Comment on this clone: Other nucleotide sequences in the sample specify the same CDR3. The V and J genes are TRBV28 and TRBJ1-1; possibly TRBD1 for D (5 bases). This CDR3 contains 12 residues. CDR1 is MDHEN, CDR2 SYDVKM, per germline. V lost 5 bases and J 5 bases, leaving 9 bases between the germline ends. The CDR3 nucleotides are TGTGCCAGCAGTCCCCAGGGTACTGAAGCTTTCTTT. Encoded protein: CASSPQGTEAFF.

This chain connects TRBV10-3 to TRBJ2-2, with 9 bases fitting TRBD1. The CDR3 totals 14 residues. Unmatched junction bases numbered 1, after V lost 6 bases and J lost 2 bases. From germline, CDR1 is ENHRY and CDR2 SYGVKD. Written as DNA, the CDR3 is TGTGCCATCAGACAGGGGGCTAACACCGGGGAGCTGTTTTTT. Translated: CAIRQGANTGELFF.

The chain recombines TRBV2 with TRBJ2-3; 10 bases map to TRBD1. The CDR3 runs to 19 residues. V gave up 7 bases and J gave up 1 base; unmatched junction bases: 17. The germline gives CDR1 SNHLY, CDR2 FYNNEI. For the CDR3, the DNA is TGTGCCAGCACCTACGGACAGGGGGTCTTAGGTGGTGGCACAGATACGCAGTATTTT. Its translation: CASTYGQGVLGGGTDTQYF.

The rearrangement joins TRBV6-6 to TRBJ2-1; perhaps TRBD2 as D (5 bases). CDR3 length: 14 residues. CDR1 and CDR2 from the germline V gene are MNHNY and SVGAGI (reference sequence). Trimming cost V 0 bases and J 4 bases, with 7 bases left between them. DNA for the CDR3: TGTGCCAGCAGTTACTCGCCGGGATACAATGAGCAGTTCTTC. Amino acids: CASSYSPGYNEQFF.

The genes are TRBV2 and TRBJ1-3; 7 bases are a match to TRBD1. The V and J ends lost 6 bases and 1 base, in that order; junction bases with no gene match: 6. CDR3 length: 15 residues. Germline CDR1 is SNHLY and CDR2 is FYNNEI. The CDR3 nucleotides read TGTGCCAGCAGCGTAGGGACAGTTTCTGGAAACACCATATATTTT. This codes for CASSVGTVSGNTIYF.

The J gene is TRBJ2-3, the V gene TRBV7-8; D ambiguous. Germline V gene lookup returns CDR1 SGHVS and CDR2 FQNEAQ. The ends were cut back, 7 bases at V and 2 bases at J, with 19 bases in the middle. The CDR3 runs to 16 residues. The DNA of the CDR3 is TGTGCCAGCACCCGGAAGGAGAGGATACCCACAGATACGCAGTATTTT. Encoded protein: CASTRKERIPTDTQYF.

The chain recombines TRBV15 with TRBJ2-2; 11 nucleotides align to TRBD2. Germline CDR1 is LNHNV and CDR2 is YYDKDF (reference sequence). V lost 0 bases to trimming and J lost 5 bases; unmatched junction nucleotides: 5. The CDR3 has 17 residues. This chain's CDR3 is CATSRELAGDRTGELFF. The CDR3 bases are TGTGCCACCAGCAGAGAACTAGCGGGGGATAGAACCGGGGAGCTGTTTTTT. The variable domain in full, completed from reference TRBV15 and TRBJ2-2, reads DAMVIQNPRYQVTQFGKPVTLSCSQTLNHNVMYWYQQKSSQAPKLLFHYYDKDFNNEADTPDNFQSRRPNTSFCFLDIRSPGLGDTAMYLCATSRELAGDRTGELFFGEGSRLTVL.

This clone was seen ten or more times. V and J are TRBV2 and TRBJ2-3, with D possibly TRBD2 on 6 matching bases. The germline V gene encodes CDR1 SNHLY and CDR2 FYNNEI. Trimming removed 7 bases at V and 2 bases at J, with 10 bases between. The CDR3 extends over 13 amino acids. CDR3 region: CASTTSLTDTQYF. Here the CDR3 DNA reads TGTGCCAGCACCACTAGCCTCACAGATACGCAGTATTTT.

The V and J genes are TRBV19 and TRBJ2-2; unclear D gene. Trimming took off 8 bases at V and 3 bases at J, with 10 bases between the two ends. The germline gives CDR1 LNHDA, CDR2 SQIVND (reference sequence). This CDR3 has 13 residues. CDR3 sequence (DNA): TGTGCCAGTTTCCACAGTGACACCGGGGAGCTGTTTTTT. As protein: CASFHSDTGELFF.

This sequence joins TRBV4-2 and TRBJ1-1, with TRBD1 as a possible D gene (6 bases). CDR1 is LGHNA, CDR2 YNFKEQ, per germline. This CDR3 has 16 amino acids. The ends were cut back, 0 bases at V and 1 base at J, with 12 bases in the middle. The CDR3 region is CASSQELQGPNTEAFF. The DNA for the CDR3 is TGTGCCAGCAGCCAAGAGTTACAGGGCCCGAACACTGAAGCTTTCTTT.

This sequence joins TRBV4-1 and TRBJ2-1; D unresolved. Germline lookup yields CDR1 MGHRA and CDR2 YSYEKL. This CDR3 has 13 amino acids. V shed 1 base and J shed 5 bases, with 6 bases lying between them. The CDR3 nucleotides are TGCGCCAGCAGCCAAGTTCGGGACAATGAGCAGTTCTTC. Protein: CASSQVRDNEQFF.